This TCR beta chain was observed in a study of shared clonotypes between healthy human individuals. The data were produced by immunoSEQ multiplex PCR, yet TCRdb's version contains in-frame clones alone and is incomplete. Altogether roughly 2.6 million clones are present, around 94% being singletons, with the ten largest covering 0.14%. CDR1 and CDR2 from the germline V gene are SGHNT and YYREEE (reference sequence). The CDR3 runs to 12 residues. Trimming took 3 bases from V and 7 from J, leaving 5 bases between them. The sample consisted of naive CD4+ T cells sorted from blood. Subset described: CD45RA+ positively selected. The source of this sequence is a man aged 18 to 29 in good health. The chain combines TRBV5-4 with TRBJ1-6; no clear D gene. CDR3 nucleotides: TGTGCCAGCAGCTCCCTGAATTCACCCCTCCACTTT. It specifies CASSSLNSPLHF.